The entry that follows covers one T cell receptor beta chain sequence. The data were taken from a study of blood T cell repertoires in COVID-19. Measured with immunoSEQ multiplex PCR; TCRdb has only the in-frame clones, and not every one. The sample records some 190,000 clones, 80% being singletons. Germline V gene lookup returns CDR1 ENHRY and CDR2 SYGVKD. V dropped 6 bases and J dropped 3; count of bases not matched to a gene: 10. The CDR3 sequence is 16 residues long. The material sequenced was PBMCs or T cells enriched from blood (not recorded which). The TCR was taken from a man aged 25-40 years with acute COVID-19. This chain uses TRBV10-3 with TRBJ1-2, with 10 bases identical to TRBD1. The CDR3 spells CAIRTGQGTMYYGYTF. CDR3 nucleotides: TGTGCCATCAGGACGGGACAGGGGACAATGTACTATGGCTACACCTTC.